The 16 T cell receptor beta chains below all came from one sample that was sequenced in a study of cytomegalovirus exposure and HLA in healthy donors. Primers for the PCR totalled 60 Vbeta and 13 Jbeta. Sequenced by immunoSEQ multiplex PCR; TCRdb stores in-frame clones only, minus some. This sample has some 200,000 clones, with around 79% found just once. The sequenced sample consisted of PBMCs. These receptors were collected from a male donor in good health and CMV-seropositive.

The chain combines TRBV18 with TRBJ1-6, with a tentative D call TRBD1 (6 bases). Germline-derived CDR1 and CDR2 are KGHSH and LQKENI. The CDR3 sequence is 15 residues long. The V end was cut by 3 bases, the J end by 5 bases, with 11 bases between. Here the CDR3 DNA reads TGTGCCAGCTCACCGGGTACAGGGAATAATTCACCCCTCCACTTT. Translated: CASSPGTGNNSPLHF.

V gene TRBV29-1 combines with J gene TRBJ2-4; 7 positions match TRBD1. This CDR3 has 12 residues. Trimming at V came to 1 base and at J to 6 bases, leaving 0 bases not matched to a gene. Per the germline V gene, CDR1 is SQVTM and CDR2 is ANQGSEA. For the CDR3, the DNA is TGCAGCGTTGAAGGACAGGGAAACATTCAGTACTTC. Amino acid sequence: CSVEGQGNIQYF.

The rearrangement joins TRBV10-3 to TRBJ1-5; unclear D gene. There are 14 residues in the CDR3. Germline V CDR1 and CDR2: ENHRY, SYGVKD. The V gene lost 0 bases and the J gene lost 7 bases, with 10 bases spanning the gap. The CDR3: CAISESPRQQPQHF. As DNA, the CDR3 is TGTGCCATCAGTGAGTCGCCCCGCCAGCAGCCCCAGCATTTT.

This chain uses TRBV6-5 with TRBJ1-4, with D tentatively TRBD1 (5 bases). CDR3 length: 13 amino acids. CDR1 is MNHEY, CDR2 SVGAGI, per germline. V gave up 0 bases and J gave up 8 bases, with 7 bases separating them. Here the CDR3 reads CASSYSRTEKLFF. The DNA of the CDR3 is TGTGCCAGCAGTTACTCGAGGACAGAAAAACTGTTTTTT.

This clone was seen more than once but under ten times. The chain recombines TRBV14 with TRBJ1-1, with D hard to call. The V end was cut by 0 bases, the J end by 1 base, with 3 bases between. CDR3 length equals 13 residues. Germline CDR1 SGHDN, CDR2 FVKESK. The chain's CDR3 is CASSQDRNTEAFF. CDR3 bases: TGTGCCAGCAGCCAAGACAGGAACACTGAAGCTTTCTTT.

The chain combines TRBV19 with TRBJ1-2; 7 bases are a match to TRBD1. This CDR3 has 16 residues. Germline trimming cut 6 bases from V and 4 bases from J; bases unmatched to any gene: 14. The germline CDR1 and CDR2 sequences are LNHDA and SQIVND (reference sequence). CDR3 in amino acids: CASRPTLGQVIYGYTF. CDR3 nucleotide sequence: TGTGCCAGTAGACCCACCCTTGGACAGGTTATCTATGGCTACACCTTC.

This clone has only a few counts. This sequence joins TRBV7-8 and TRBJ2-5, with 10 bases fitting TRBD2. Germline values: CDR1 SGHVS, CDR2 FQNEAQ. With 6 bases clipped from V and 4 bases from J, the junction kept 5 bases outside the gene matches. This CDR3 is 14 amino acids long. This CDR3 reads CASRTSGAGETQYF. The CDR3 bases are TGTGCCAGCAGAACTAGCGGGGCGGGAGAGACCCAGTACTTC.

This sequence joins TRBV6-5 and TRBJ2-7, with 8 bases lining up with TRBD1. The CDR3 runs to 15 residues. With V trimmed by 5 bases and J by 2 bases, 8 bases remained unmatched. Germline CDR1 MNHEY, CDR2 SVGAGI. The CDR3 DNA reads as TGTGCCAGCAGTCGCTGGGGGACAGGCACCTACGAGCAGTACTTC. It translates to CASSRWGTGTYEQYF.

The chain's CDR3 is CASSGPSRGEQYF. The CDR3 DNA is TGTGCCAGCAGCGGCCCCTCTAGGGGCGAGCAGTACTTC. This chain connects TRBV9 to TRBJ2-7; TRBD1 might be the D (5 bases). This CDR3 has 13 amino acids. Germline V gene sequence: CDR1 SGDLS, CDR2 YYNGEE. V lost 3 bases to trimming and J lost 6 bases, with 13 bases between them. Based on the CDR3 plus reference TRBV9 and TRBJ2-7, the full variable domain is DSGVTQTPKHLITATGQRVTLRCSPRSGDLSVYWYQQSLDQGLQFLIQYYNGEERAKGNILERFSAQQFPDLHSELNLSSLELGDSALYFCASSGPSRGEQYFGPGTRLTVT.

CDR3 sequence (DNA): TGTGCCAGCAGTTTTCTCTCGGGACTAGCGGTTGCGGATGAGCAGTTCTTC. This codes for CASSFLSGLAVADEQFF. The chain combines TRBV27 with TRBJ2-1, with 11 bases matching TRBD2. V shed 3 bases and J 8 bases; nucleotides not matched to a gene: 12. The CDR3 spans 17 residues. Germline lookup yields CDR1 MNHEY and CDR2 SMNVEV (reference sequence).

V gene TRBV9 combines with J gene TRBJ1-2; 8 bases agree with TRBD1. The germline V gene encodes CDR1 SGDLS and CDR2 YYNGEE. The CDR3 extends over 14 amino acids. The V segment lost 1 base and the J segment 6 bases; nucleotides outside the gene matches: 5. CDR3 sequence (DNA): TGTGCCAGCAGCGTATCCGGGACAGGTCATGGCTACACCTTC. This gives the protein CASSVSGTGHGYTF.

The chain is built from TRBV27 and TRBJ2-1, with D perhaps matching TRBD2 (5 bases). This CDR3 comprises 16 residues. The V gene's germline CDR1 is MNHEY and CDR2 SMNVEV (reference sequence). V was trimmed by 2 bases and J by 0 bases, leaving 11 bases between them. CDR3 DNA: TGTGCCAGCAGTTTAAAGCGGATGAGCTCCTACAATGAGCAGTTCTTC. The encoded protein is CASSLKRMSSYNEQFF.

The V gene is TRBV9, the J gene TRBJ2-7; no clear D gene. Germline CDR1 is SGDLS and CDR2 is YYNGEE. This CDR3 is built from 15 residues. The V end lost 3 bases, the J end lost 0 bases, and 13 bases lay between the germline ends. CDR3 DNA: TGTGCCAGCAGCGACGACCGAGGTAGCTCCTACGAGCAGTACTTC. Translation: CASSDDRGSSYEQYF.

The CDR3 bases are TGTGCCAGCAGCCTGAGACAGGGGGCATCAGAGACCCAGTACTTC. Its protein is CASSLRQGASETQYF. This chain links TRBV11-3 with TRBJ2-5; 10 positions agree with TRBD1. The CDR3 is made up of 15 amino acids. The ends lost 5 bases at V and 4 bases at J; junction bases unmatched: 7. Per the germline V gene, CDR1 is SGHNT and CDR2 is YENEEA. The full variable domain, its missing parts supplied by reference TRBV11-3 and TRBJ2-5, is EAGVVQSPRYKIIEKKQPVAFWCNPISGHNTLYWYLQNLGQGPELLIRYENEEAVDDSQLPKDRFSAERLKGVDSTLKIQPAELGDSAVYLCASSLRQGASETQYFGPGTRLLVL.

This clone was observed a handful of times. The rearrangement uses TRBV28 and TRBJ1-1; possible D gene TRBD1, 6 bases. V lost 6 bases, J lost 3 bases, and 23 bases lay in between. Germline loops: CDR1 MDHEN, CDR2 SYDVKM. The CDR3 is 17 residues long. CDR3 DNA: TGTGCCAGCAGCCCTGTGGGAGAGGGGGTAGAGGACACTGAAGCTTTCTTT. Translating it yields CASSPVGEGVEDTEAFF.

As DNA, the CDR3 is TGTGCCAGCAGCTTTCGACATACGAACACCGGGGAGCTGTTTTTT. It specifies CASSFRHTNTGELFF. The J gene is TRBJ2-2, the V gene TRBV5-4; D is ambiguous. The ends were cut back, 2 bases at V and 0 bases at J, with 8 bases in the middle. Germline V CDR1 and CDR2: SGHNT, YYREEE (reference sequence). The CDR3 is made up of 15 amino acids.